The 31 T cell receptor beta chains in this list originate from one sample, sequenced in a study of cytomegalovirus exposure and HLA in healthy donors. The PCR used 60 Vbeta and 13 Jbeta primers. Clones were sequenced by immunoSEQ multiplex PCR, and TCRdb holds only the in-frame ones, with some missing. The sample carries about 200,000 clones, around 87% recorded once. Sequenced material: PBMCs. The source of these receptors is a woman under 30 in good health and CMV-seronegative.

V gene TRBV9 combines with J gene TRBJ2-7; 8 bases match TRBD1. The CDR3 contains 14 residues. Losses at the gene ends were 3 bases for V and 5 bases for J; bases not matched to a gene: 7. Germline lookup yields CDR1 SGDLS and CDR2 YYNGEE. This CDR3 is CASSAGTGRNEQYF. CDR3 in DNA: TGTGCCAGCAGCGCTGGGACAGGTCGCAACGAGCAGTACTTC.

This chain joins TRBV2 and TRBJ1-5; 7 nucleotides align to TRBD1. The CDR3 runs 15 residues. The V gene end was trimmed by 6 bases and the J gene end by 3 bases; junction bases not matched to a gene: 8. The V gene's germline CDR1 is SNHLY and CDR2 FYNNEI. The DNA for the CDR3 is TGTGCCAGCAGCCCCGGGACAGCCCCCAATCAGCCCCAGCATTTT. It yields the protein CASSPGTAPNQPQHF. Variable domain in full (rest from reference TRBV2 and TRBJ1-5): EPEVTQTPSHQVTQMGQEVILRCVPISNHLYFYWYRQILGQKVEFLVSFYNNEISEKSEIFDDQFSVERPDGSNFTLKIRSTKLEDSAMYFCASSPGTAPNQPQHFGDGTRLSIL.

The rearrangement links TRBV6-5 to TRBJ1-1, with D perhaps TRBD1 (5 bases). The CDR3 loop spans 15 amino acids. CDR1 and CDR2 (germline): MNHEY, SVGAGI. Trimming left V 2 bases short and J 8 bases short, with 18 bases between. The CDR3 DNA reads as TGTGCCAGCAGTTACCAGGTGCTTCGACAGTCAGAAGCTTTCTTT. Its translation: CASSYQVLRQSEAFF.

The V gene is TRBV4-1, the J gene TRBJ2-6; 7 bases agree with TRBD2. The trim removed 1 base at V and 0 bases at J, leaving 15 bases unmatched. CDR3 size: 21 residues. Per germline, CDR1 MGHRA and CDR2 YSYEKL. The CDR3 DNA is TGCGCCAGCAGCCAAGTTGGGAGGGTTGGATACCAAGGCTCTGGGGCCAACGTCCTGACTTTC. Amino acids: CASSQVGRVGYQGSGANVLTF.

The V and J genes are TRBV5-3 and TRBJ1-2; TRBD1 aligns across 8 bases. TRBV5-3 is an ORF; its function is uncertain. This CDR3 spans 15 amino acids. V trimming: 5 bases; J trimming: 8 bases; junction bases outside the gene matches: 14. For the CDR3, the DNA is TGTGCCAGAAGATACCGAATCGACAGGGGAGGAGGCTACACCTTC. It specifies CARRYRIDRGGGYTF.

The CDR3 region is CASSSSGGLYNEQFF. The CDR3 coding sequence is TGTGCCAGCAGCTCTAGCGGGGGGCTCTACAATGAGCAGTTCTTC. The chain carries TRBV27 and TRBJ2-1; 11 bases align to TRBD2. V shed 6 bases and J 3 bases; nucleotides not matched to a gene: 4. The CDR3 is made up of 15 amino acids. Germline CDR1 MNHEY, CDR2 SMNVEV (reference sequence).

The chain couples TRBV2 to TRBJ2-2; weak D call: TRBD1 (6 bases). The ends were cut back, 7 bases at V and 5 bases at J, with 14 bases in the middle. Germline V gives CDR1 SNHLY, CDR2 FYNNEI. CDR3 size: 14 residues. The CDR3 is CASISPGDTGELFF. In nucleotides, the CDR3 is TGTGCCAGCATATCCCCAGGGGATACCGGGGAGCTGTTTTTT. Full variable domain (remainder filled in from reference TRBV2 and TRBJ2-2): EPEVTQTPSHQVTQMGQEVILRCVPISNHLYFYWYRQILGQKVEFLVSFYNNEISEKSEIFDDQFSVERPDGSNFTLKIRSTKLEDSAMYFCASISPGDTGELFFGEGSRLTVL.

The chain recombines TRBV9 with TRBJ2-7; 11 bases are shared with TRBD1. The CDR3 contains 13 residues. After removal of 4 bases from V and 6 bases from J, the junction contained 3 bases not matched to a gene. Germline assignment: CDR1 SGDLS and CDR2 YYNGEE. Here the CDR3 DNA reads TGTGCCAGCAGCAGGACAGGGGGCCCCGAGCAGTACTTC. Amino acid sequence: CASSRTGGPEQYF.

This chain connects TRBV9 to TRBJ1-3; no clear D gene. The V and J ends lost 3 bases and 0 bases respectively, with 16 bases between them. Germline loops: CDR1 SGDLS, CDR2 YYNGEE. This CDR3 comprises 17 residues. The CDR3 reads CASSATSGVGSGNTIYF. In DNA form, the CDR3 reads TGTGCCAGCAGCGCCACCTCGGGTGTGGGCTCTGGAAACACCATATATTTT.

The CDR3 DNA reads TGTGCCAGCAGCTTAGTAGACAGGGGGCGGGAGACCCAGTACTTC. Protein sequence: CASSLVDRGRETQYF. V gene TRBV7-9 combines with J gene TRBJ2-5, with 10 bases lining up with TRBD1. Looked up from germline, CDR1 is SEHNR and CDR2 is FQNEAQ (reference sequence). The CDR3 is 15 amino acids. V lost 1 base, J lost 5 bases, and 4 bases stayed unmatched.

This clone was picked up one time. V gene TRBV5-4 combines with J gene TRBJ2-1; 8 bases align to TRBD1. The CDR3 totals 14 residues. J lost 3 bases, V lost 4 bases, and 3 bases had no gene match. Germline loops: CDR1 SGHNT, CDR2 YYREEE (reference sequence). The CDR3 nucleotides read TGTGCCAGCAGCACGGACAGGGTCTACAATGAGCAGTTCTTC. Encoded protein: CASSTDRVYNEQFF.

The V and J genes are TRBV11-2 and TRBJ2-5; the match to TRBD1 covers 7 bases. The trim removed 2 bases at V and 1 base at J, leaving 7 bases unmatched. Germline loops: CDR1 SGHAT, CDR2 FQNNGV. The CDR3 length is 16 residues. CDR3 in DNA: TGTGCCAGCAGCTTAAGGGGACAGAGATCCCAAGAGACCCAGTACTTC. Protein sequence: CASSLRGQRSQETQYF.

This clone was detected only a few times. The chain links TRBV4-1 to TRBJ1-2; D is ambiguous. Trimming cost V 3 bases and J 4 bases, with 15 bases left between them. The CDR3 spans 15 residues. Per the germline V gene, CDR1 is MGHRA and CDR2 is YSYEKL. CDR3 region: CASSQLVRSSYGYTF. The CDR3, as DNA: TGCGCCAGCAGCCAGCTAGTTAGGTCAAGCTATGGCTACACCTTC.

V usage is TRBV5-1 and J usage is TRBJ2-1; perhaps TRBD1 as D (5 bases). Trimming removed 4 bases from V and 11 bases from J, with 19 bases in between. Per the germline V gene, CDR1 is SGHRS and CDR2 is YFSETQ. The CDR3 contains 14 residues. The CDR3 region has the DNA TGCGCCAGCAGCGTAGGACCGCGACAGCCCCAGCAGTTCTTC. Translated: CASSVGPRQPQQFF.

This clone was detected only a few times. The CDR3 DNA reads as TGTGCCAGCAGCCCACAGGGTTATAATTCACCCCTCCACTTT. It translates to CASSPQGYNSPLHF. V is TRBV11-2 and J is TRBJ1-6, with a weak D call TRBD1 (6 bases). CDR1 is SGHAT, CDR2 FQNNGV, per germline. The CDR3 has 14 amino acids. Trimming shortened V by 5 bases and J by 4 bases, and 9 bases separated the two germline ends.

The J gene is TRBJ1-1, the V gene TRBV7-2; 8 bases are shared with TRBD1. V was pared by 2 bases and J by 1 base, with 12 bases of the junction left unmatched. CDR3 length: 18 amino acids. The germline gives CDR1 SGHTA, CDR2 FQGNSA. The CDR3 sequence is CASSLSGSGDRRNTEAFF. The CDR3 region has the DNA TGTGCCAGCAGCTTATCTGGTTCAGGGGACAGGAGGAACACTGAAGCTTTCTTT.

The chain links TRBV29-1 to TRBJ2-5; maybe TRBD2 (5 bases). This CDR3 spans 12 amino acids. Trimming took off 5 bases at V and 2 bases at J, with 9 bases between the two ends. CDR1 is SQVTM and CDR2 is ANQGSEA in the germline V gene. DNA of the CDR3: TGCAGCGTTTCGGGGAATCAAGAGACCCAGTACTTC. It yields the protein CSVSGNQETQYF. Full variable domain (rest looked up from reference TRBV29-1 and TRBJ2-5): SAVISQKPSRDICQRGTSLTIQCQVDSQVTMMFWYRQQPGQSLTLIATANQGSEATYESGFVIDKFPISRPNLTFSTLTVSNMSPEDSSIYLCSVSGNQETQYFGPGTRLLVL.

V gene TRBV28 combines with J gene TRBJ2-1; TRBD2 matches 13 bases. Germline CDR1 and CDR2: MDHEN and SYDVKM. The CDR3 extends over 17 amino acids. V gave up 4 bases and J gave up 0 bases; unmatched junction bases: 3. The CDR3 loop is CASSSLAGGGSYNEQFF. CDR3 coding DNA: TGTGCCAGCAGTTCACTAGCGGGGGGGGGCTCCTACAATGAGCAGTTCTTC.

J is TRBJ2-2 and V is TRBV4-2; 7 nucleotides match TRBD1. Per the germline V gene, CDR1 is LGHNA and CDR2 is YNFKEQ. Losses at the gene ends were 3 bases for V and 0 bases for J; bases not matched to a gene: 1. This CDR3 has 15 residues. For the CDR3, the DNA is TGTGCCAGCAGCCAGGGACAGTCGAACACCGGGGAGCTGTTTTTT. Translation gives CASSQGQSNTGELFF.

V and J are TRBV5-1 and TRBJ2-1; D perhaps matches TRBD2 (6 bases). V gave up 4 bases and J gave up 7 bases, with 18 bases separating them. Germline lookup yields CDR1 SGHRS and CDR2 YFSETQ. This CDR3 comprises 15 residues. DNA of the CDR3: TGCGCCAGCAGCCCAACCTTAACTGGGGGGAATGAGCAGTTCTTC. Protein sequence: CASSPTLTGGNEQFF.

The CDR3 sequence: CASSNLIAGVYSYEQYF. CDR3 bases: TGTGCCAGCAGCAACCTCATAGCGGGAGTTTACTCCTACGAGCAGTACTTC. The chain recombines TRBV5-6 with TRBJ2-7, with 9 bases lining up with TRBD2. The junction had 11 bases not matched to a gene; V was cut back by 4 bases and J by 0 bases. The CDR3 extends over 17 amino acids. From germline, CDR1 is SGHDT and CDR2 YYEEEE.

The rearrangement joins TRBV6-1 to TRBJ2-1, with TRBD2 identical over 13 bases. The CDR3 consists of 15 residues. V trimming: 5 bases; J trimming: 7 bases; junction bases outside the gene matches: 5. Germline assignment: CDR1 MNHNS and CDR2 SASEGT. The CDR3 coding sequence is TGTGCCAGCAGTTTACTAGCGGGAGGGTGGAATGAGCAGTTCTTC. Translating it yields CASSLLAGGWNEQFF.

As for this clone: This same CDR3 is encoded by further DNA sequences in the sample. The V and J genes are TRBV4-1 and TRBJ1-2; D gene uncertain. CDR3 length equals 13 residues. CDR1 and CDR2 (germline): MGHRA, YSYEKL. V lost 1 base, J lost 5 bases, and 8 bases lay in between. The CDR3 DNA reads TGCGCCAGCAGCCAAGGACACAATTATGGCTACACCTTC. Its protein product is CASSQGHNYGYTF.

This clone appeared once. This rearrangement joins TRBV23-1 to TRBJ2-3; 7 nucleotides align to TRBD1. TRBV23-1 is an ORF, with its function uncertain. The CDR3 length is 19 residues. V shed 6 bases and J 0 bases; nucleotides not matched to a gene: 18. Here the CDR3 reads CASRKFFIGGNSSTDTQYF. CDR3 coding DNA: TGCGCCAGCAGGAAGTTCTTCATAGGGGGCAACTCTAGCACAGATACGCAGTATTTT.

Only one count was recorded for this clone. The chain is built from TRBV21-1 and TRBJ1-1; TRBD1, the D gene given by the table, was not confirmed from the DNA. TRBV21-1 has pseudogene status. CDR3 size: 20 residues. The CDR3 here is CASSKLLLRQVYVMNTEAFF. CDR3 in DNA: TGTGCCAGCAGCAAACTCCTCCTTCGACAGGTATATGTGATGAACACTGAAGCTTTCTTT.

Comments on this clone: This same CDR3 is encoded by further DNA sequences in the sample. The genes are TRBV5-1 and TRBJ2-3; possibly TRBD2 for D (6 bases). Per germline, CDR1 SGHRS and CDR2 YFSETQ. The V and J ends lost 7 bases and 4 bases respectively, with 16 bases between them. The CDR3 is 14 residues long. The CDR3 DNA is TGCGCCAGCCAGGACCCTGCGGGGCCAGATACGCAGTATTTT. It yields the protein CASQDPAGPDTQYF.

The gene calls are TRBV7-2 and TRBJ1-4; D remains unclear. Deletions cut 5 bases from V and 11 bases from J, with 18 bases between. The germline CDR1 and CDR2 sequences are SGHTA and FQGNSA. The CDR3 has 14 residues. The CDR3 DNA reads TGTGCCAGCAGCCCGACGGTGGGCTCACGGAAACTGTTTTTT. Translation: CASSPTVGSRKLFF. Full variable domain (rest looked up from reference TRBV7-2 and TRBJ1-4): GAGVSQSPSNKVTEKGKDVELRCDPISGHTALYWYRQSLGQGLEFLIYFQGNSAPDKSGLPSDRFSAERTGGSVSTLTIQRTQQEDSAVYLCASSPTVGSRKLFFGSGTQLSVL.

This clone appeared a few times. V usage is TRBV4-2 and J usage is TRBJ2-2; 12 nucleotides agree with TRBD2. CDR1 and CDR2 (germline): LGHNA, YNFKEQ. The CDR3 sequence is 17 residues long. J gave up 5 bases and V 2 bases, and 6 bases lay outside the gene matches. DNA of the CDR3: TGTGCCAGCAGCCAAATGGCTAGCGGGAGGGGTACCGGGGAGCTGTTTTTT. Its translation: CASSQMASGRGTGELFF.

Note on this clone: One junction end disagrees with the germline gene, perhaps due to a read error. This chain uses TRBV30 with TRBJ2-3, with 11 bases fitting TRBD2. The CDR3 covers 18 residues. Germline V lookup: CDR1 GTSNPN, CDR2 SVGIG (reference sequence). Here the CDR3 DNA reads TGTGCCTCGAGTGGAGAACCCACTAGCGGGAGACCCACAGATACGCAGTATTTT. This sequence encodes CASSGEPTSGRPTDTQYF.

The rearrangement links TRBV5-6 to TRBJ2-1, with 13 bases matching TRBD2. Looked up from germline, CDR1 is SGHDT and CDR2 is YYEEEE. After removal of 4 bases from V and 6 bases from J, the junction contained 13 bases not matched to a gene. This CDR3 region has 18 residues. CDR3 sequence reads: CASSRLAGGPLGGNEQFF. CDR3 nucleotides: TGTGCCAGCAGCCGACTAGCGGGAGGCCCCCTAGGGGGCAATGAGCAGTTCTTC. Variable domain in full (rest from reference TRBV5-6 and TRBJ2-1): DAGVTQSPTHLIKTRGQQVTLRCSPKSGHDTVSWYQQALGQGPQFIFQYYEEEERQRGNFPDRFSGHQFPNYSSELNVNALLLGDSALYLCASSRLAGGPLGGNEQFFGPGTRLTVL.

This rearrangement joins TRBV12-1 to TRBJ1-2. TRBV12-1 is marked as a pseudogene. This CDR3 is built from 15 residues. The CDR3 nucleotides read TGTGCCAGCCGCGGATGTGGGGAGGCTTGCTATGGCTACACCTTC. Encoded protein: CASRGCGEACYGYTF.